Following are 20 T cell receptor beta chains from one sample sequenced in a study of blood T cell repertoires in COVID-19. Here immunoSEQ multiplex PCR was the method, and the copy in TCRdb shows in-frame clones only, minus some. The sample consists of roughly 160,000 clones, approximately 83% of them appearing once. Input material: peripheral blood. The receptors stem from a man aged 55 to 70 with acute or convalescent COVID-19.

J is TRBJ1-1 and V is TRBV9; the match to TRBD1 covers 7 bases. The CDR3 runs to 14 residues. The germline V gene encodes CDR1 SGDLS and CDR2 YYNGEE. The V and J ends lost 4 bases and 3 bases, in that order; junction bases with no gene match: 6. The CDR3 here is CASSPRDSDTEAFF. The CDR3 DNA reads TGTGCCAGCAGCCCCCGGGACAGCGACACTGAAGCTTTCTTT.

This clone has just a few counts. J is TRBJ2-4 and V is TRBV7-3, with a tentative D call TRBD2 (6 bases). There are 15 residues in the CDR3. Germline V lookup: CDR1 SGHTA, CDR2 FQGTGA. Trimming removed 2 bases at V and 6 bases at J, with 14 bases between. CDR3 nucleotide sequence: TGTGCCAGCAGCTTAGACCGGGGGTATGCAAACATTCAGTACTTC. Its protein product is CASSLDRGYANIQYF.

The V call is TRBV5-1, the J call TRBJ2-2; 7 bases match TRBD2. In germline, CDR1 is SGHRS, CDR2 YFSETQ. CDR3 size: 16 residues. V was clipped by 2 bases and J by 6 bases; unmatched bases: 10. The CDR3 protein is CASSLGPSGTSGELFF. DNA of the CDR3: TGCGCCAGCAGCTTAGGGCCAAGCGGGACGTCCGGGGAGCTGTTTTTT.

The chain is built from TRBV5-4 and TRBJ2-7; TRBD1 matches at 8 bases. The CDR3 extends over 15 amino acids. The V gene's germline CDR1 is SGHNT and CDR2 YYREEE (reference sequence). V was clipped by 4 bases and J by 2 bases; unmatched bases: 8. The CDR3 DNA reads as TGTGCCAGCAGCACTACCGGGACAGGACCCTACGAGCAGTACTTC. Amino acids: CASSTTGTGPYEQYF.

To note about this clone: Other DNA sequences in this specimen translate into the identical CDR3. CDR3 coding DNA: TGTGCCAGCAGTTTTCGAGGGAGCTATGGCTACACCTTC. This translates into CASSFRGSYGYTF. The chain recombines TRBV27 with TRBJ1-2; the D is unclear. The CDR3 sequence is 13 residues long. Germline values: CDR1 MNHEY, CDR2 SMNVEV (reference sequence). Trimming pared 3 bases from V and 4 bases from J, leaving 9 bases between.

The chain is built from TRBV3-1 (or the pseudogene TRBV3-2) and TRBJ2-7; 8 bases agree with TRBD2. CDR3 length equals 16 residues. V lost 1 base and J lost 0; bases outside the gene matches: 5. Germline assignment: CDR1 LGHDT and CDR2 YNNKEL (reference sequence). DNA for the CDR3: TGTGCCAGCAGCCAAGGGCTAGCGGGCAGCTCCTACGAGCAGTACTTC. Residues: CASSQGLAGSSYEQYF.

V and J are TRBV7-9 and TRBJ2-1; D is undetermined. The CDR3 has 15 amino acids. V was pared by 1 base and J by 3 bases, with 10 bases between. The germline V gene has CDR1 SEHNR and CDR2 FQNEAQ (reference sequence). CDR3 coding DNA: TGTGCCAGCAGCTTAGTCGCAGGTAGCTACAATGAGCAGTTCTTC. Its protein product is CASSLVAGSYNEQFF.

The V call is TRBV6-5, the J call TRBJ1-2; the match to TRBD1 covers 9 bases. J gave up 8 bases and V 7 bases, and 8 bases lay outside the gene matches. In germline, CDR1 is MNHEY, CDR2 SVGAGI. CDR3 length: 13 residues. CDR3 in DNA: TGTGCCAGCACCCGGACAGGGGATAGCGGCTACACCTTC. Translating gives CASTRTGDSGYTF.

This clone appeared once. This chain joins TRBV15 and TRBJ2-7; D may be TRBD1 (5 bases). Germline V gene lookup returns CDR1 LNHNV and CDR2 YYDKDF (reference sequence). CDR3 length equals 14 residues. Trimming took 2 bases from V and 4 from J, leaving 12 bases between them. DNA for the CDR3: TGTGCCACCAGCAGAATAGGGGCCCGATACGAGCAGTACTTC. Protein sequence: CATSRIGARYEQYF.

This chain uses TRBV5-1 with TRBJ1-3; D remains unclear. Deletions cut 3 bases from V and 0 bases from J, with 7 bases between. Germline CDR1 reads SGHRS; CDR2 reads YFSETQ. This CDR3 comprises 14 residues. CDR3: CASSSTLSGNTIYF. In DNA, the CDR3 is TGCGCCAGCAGCTCGACACTCTCTGGAAACACCATATATTTT.

V is TRBV5-4 and J is TRBJ2-5, with 8 bases lining up with TRBD2. There are 13 residues in the CDR3. Germline CDR1 reads SGHNT; CDR2 reads YYREEE (reference sequence). CDR3 residues: CAVSGGYRETQYF. The CDR3 DNA sequence: TGTGCAGTAAGCGGGGGATACCGAGAGACCCAGTACTTC.

The chain links TRBV6-5 to TRBJ1-2; TRBD1 matches at 7 bases. Germline CDR1 reads MNHEY; CDR2 reads SVGAGI. The CDR3 contains 15 residues. V shed 0 bases and J 8 bases; nucleotides not matched to a gene: 9. CDR3 in amino acids: CASSYSSQGVYGYTF. CDR3 nucleotides: TGTGCCAGCAGTTACTCGAGCCAGGGGGTATACGGCTACACCTTC.

The rearrangement joins TRBV5-1 to TRBJ1-1, with D tentatively TRBD1 (5 bases). CDR1 is SGHRS, CDR2 YFSETQ, per germline. The CDR3 sequence is 14 residues long. The V end lost 2 bases, the J end lost 3 bases, and 11 bases lay between the germline ends. The CDR3 region has the DNA TGCGCCAGCAGCTTTCGGGGGTCGGACACTGAAGCTTTCTTT. Its protein product is CASSFRGSDTEAFF.

The chain is built from TRBV9 and TRBJ2-7, with TRBD2 matching over 9 bases. Germline assignment: CDR1 SGDLS and CDR2 YYNGEE. The CDR3 has 15 residues. The V gene end was trimmed by 4 bases and the J gene end by 3 bases; junction bases not matched to a gene: 8. The CDR3 DNA reads as TGTGCCAGCAGCCCCCGGACTAGCGCAGACTACGAGCAGTACTTC. This translates into CASSPRTSADYEQYF.

This clone was found once. CDR3 protein: CAWIPGPWHTEAFF. The CDR3 region has the DNA TGTGCCTGGATCCCAGGGCCCTGGCACACTGAAGCTTTCTTT. The V call is TRBV30, the J call TRBJ1-1; D is possibly TRBD1 (5 bases). The V and J ends lost 4 bases and 3 bases respectively, with 15 bases between them. The CDR3 is 14 residues long. Germline assignment: CDR1 GTSNPN and CDR2 SVGIG (reference sequence).

The chain has TRBV7-6 and TRBJ2-4; D is unresolved. CDR1 and CDR2 from the germline V gene are SGHVS and FNYEAQ. V lost 4 bases, J lost 12 bases, and 16 bases lay in between. CDR3 length: 13 amino acids. The CDR3 DNA follows: TGTGCCAGCAGCTCCCTACCGGTCGGAGATCAGTACTTC. It encodes CASSSLPVGDQYF.

The V call is TRBV28, the J call TRBJ2-5, with 12 bases aligning to TRBD2. Trimming removed 2 bases from V and 5 bases from J; junction bases left unmatched: 21. Germline CDR1 and CDR2: MDHEN and SYDVKM. CDR3 length: 21 amino acids. This CDR3 reads CASSLGWGMYASGRAGETQYF. As DNA, the CDR3 is TGTGCCAGCAGTTTAGGGTGGGGAATGTATGCTAGCGGGAGGGCCGGGGAGACCCAGTACTTC.

The chain links TRBV27 to TRBJ2-5; the match to TRBD1 covers 11 bases. Germline V gives CDR1 MNHEY, CDR2 SMNVEV (reference sequence). With V trimmed by 7 bases and J by 3 bases, 13 bases remained unmatched. This CDR3 has 17 residues. The chain's CDR3 is CASTRFGTGGGKETQYF. The CDR3 bases are TGTGCCAGCACCCGATTTGGGACAGGGGGGGGCAAAGAGACCCAGTACTTC.

The rearrangement links TRBV28 to TRBJ2-1; 11 bases fit TRBD2. Germline lookup yields CDR1 MDHEN and CDR2 SYDVKM. V gave up 0 bases and J gave up 7 bases; unmatched junction bases: 5. This CDR3 comprises 16 residues. CDR3 amino acids: CASSLWSSGRKNEQFF. CDR3 coding DNA: TGTGCCAGCAGTTTATGGTCTAGCGGGAGGAAGAATGAGCAGTTCTTC.

The J gene is TRBJ2-1, the V gene TRBV4-2; TRBD2 agrees at 11 bases. Germline assignment: CDR1 LGHNA and CDR2 YNFKEQ. CDR3 size: 17 residues. V shed 0 bases and J 8 bases; nucleotides not matched to a gene: 9. The CDR3 protein is CASSQESLAGVPYEQFF. CDR3 sequence (DNA): TGTGCCAGCAGCCAAGAATCACTAGCGGGAGTACCATATGAGCAGTTCTTC.